The 31 T cell receptor beta chains below come from one sample, sequenced in a study of shared clonotypes between healthy human individuals. Repertoires were generated with immunoSEQ multiplex PCR, while TCRdb's copy carries only in-frame clones and drops some. Of nearly 500,000 clones listed, approximately 80% were seen once; the top ten hold over 10%. Sequenced input: PBMCs. These receptors were obtained from a woman between 35 and 50 years old in good health. Some clones in this sample may be carry-over from other donors' samples.

This clone occurred once. The chain uses TRBV27 and TRBJ2-7, with D perhaps TRBD2 (5 bases). CDR1 and CDR2 (germline): MNHEY, SMNVEV (reference sequence). V was clipped by 1 base and J by 7 bases, with 11 bases between them. The CDR3 is made up of 13 amino acids. The CDR3 DNA reads TGTGCCAGCAGTTTATATAGCCCGGGGGAGCAGTACTTC. This sequence encodes CASSLYSPGEQYF.

This clone appeared once. The genes are TRBV28 and TRBJ2-1; 15 positions agree with TRBD2. Per the germline V gene, CDR1 is MDHEN and CDR2 is SYDVKM. Trimming cost V 3 bases and J 9 bases; bases outside gene matches: 3. The CDR3 is made up of 15 amino acids. The CDR3 reads CASSLGLAGGGEQFF. In DNA, the CDR3 is TGTGCCAGCAGTTTGGGACTAGCGGGAGGTGGTGAGCAGTTCTTC.

CDR3 DNA: TGTGCCTGGATTAGGTACACCGGGGAGCTGTTTTTT. The encoded protein is CAWIRYTGELFF. V gene TRBV30 combines with J gene TRBJ2-2; D uncertain. This CDR3 has 12 amino acids. V lost 4 bases and J 3 bases, leaving 6 bases between the germline ends. The germline V gene has CDR1 GTSNPN and CDR2 SVGIG (reference sequence). The full variable domain, rest sourced from reference TRBV30 and TRBJ2-2, is SQTIHQWPATLVQPVGSPLSLECTVEGTSNPNLYWYRQAAGRGLQLLFYSVGIGQISSEVPQNLSASRPQDRQFILSSKKLLLSDSGFYLCAWIRYTGELFFGEGSRLTVL.

This clone was detected only a few times. The genes are TRBV29-1 and TRBJ2-3; D gene ambiguous. CDR3 size: 14 residues. V lost 3 bases and J 1 base, leaving 11 bases between the germline ends. Germline CDR1 SQVTM, CDR2 ANQGSEA. This chain's CDR3 is CSVDRSLGTDTQYF. The CDR3 DNA reads TGCAGCGTTGACCGGTCCCTCGGCACAGATACGCAGTATTTT.

This chain joins TRBV2 and TRBJ2-7; 9 positions agree with TRBD2. CDR1 is SNHLY and CDR2 is FYNNEI in the germline V gene. The junction had 6 bases not matched to a gene; V was cut back by 6 bases and J by 3 bases. The CDR3 totals 14 residues. The DNA for the CDR3 is TGTGCCAGCAGAGCCGGGACTAGCCTCTACGAGCAGTACTTC. Encoded protein: CASRAGTSLYEQYF. Variable domain in full (rest from reference TRBV2 and TRBJ2-7): EPEVTQTPSHQVTQMGQEVILRCVPISNHLYFYWYRQILGQKVEFLVSFYNNEISEKSEIFDDQFSVERPDGSNFTLKIRSTKLEDSAMYFCASRAGTSLYEQYFGPGTRLTVT.

This clone was observed once. The V call is TRBV7-9, the J call TRBJ2-7, with D hard to call. Trimming left V 5 bases short and J 6 bases short, with 14 bases between. The CDR3 is 13 residues long. Germline assignment: CDR1 SEHNR and CDR2 FQNEAQ (reference sequence). This CDR3 is CASSLNELGEQYF. CDR3 DNA: TGTGCCAGCAGCCTCAACGAGCTTGGCGAGCAGTACTTC.

The chain combines TRBV19 with TRBJ1-2, with 8 bases matching TRBD1. Germline V gene data show CDR1 as LNHDA and CDR2 as SQIVND (reference sequence). After removal of 1 base from V and 5 bases from J, the junction contained 3 bases not matched to a gene. The CDR3 contains 14 residues. For the CDR3, the DNA is TGTGCCAGTAGTATAGGACAGGGGATATATGGCTACACCTTC. Its protein product is CASSIGQGIYGYTF.

This clone has a handful of counts. This chain links TRBV11-2 with TRBJ1-3, with 8 bases fitting TRBD1. CDR3 length: 15 amino acids. CDR1 SGHAT and CDR2 FQNNGV come from the germline V gene. Trimming at V came to 4 bases and at J to 7 bases, leaving 9 bases not matched to a gene. The CDR3 here is CASSSRRTGRNTIYF. The CDR3 region has the DNA TGTGCCAGCAGCTCGCGACGGACAGGGCGGAACACCATATATTTT.

CDR3 residues: CASSFFPEPYEQYF. CDR3 DNA: TGTGCCAGCAGTTTTTTTCCGGAGCCCTACGAGCAGTACTTC. V and J are TRBV27 and TRBJ2-7, with no clear D. Germline V gene sequence: CDR1 MNHEY, CDR2 SMNVEV (reference sequence). Deletions cut 3 bases from V and 2 bases from J, with 11 bases between. This CDR3 region has 14 residues.

This chain links TRBV25-1 with TRBJ2-2, with 8 positions matching TRBD1. In germline, CDR1 is MGHDK, CDR2 SYGVNS. The CDR3 extends over 15 amino acids. J was trimmed by 6 bases and V by 8 bases; bases with no gene match: 11. The CDR3 region is CASRKTGVSAGELFF. CDR3 in DNA: TGTGCCAGCCGAAAGACAGGGGTTTCCGCCGGGGAGCTGTTTTTT.

This chain uses TRBV5-4 with TRBJ1-4; D unclear. Germline CDR1 is SGHNT and CDR2 is YYREEE (reference sequence). The CDR3 totals 13 residues. V was cut by 0 bases and J by 5 bases, with 5 bases left in between. The CDR3 DNA is TGTGCCAGCAGCTTGGGCGCAAATGAAAAACTGTTTTTT. This translates into CASSLGANEKLFF.

V is TRBV6-1 and J is TRBJ2-1; 14 bases align to TRBD2. The germline V gene encodes CDR1 MNHNS and CDR2 SASEGT. V dropped 2 bases and J dropped 8; count of bases not matched to a gene: 5. This CDR3 region has 16 residues. The CDR3 region has the DNA TGTGCCAGCAGTGAATTGGGACTAGCGGGAGCCTATGAGCAGTTCTTC. As protein: CASSELGLAGAYEQFF.

The chain has TRBV5-6 and TRBJ1-2, with a possible D match to TRBD1 (5 bases). CDR1 and CDR2 from the germline V gene are SGHDT and YYEEEE. The CDR3 totals 15 residues. V gave up 4 bases and J gave up 7 bases, with 20 bases separating them. The CDR3 nucleotides are TGTGCCAGCAGCATCGGGGCCTCAAGTTGGGTTGGCTACACCTTC. Amino acid sequence: CASSIGASSWVGYTF.

J is TRBJ2-1 and V is TRBV5-1, with TRBD2 matching 8 bases. This CDR3 is 15 amino acids long. Looked up from germline, CDR1 is SGHRS and CDR2 is YFSETQ. The V segment lost 4 bases and the J segment 4 bases; nucleotides outside the gene matches: 7. In DNA form, the CDR3 reads TGCGCCAGCAGCCCGGACGGGACTAGTTACAATGAGCAGTTCTTC. Translating gives CASSPDGTSYNEQFF.

CDR3 loop: CASSMIRGDEQFF. The CDR3 DNA reads as TGTGCCAGTAGTATGATTCGGGGTGATGAGCAGTTCTTC. The rearrangement links TRBV19 to TRBJ2-1, with TRBD2 as a possible D gene (5 bases). Germline CDR1 reads LNHDA; CDR2 reads SQIVND (reference sequence). The V end lost 3 bases, the J end lost 8 bases, and 11 bases lay between the germline ends. The CDR3 loop spans 13 amino acids. Based on the CDR3 plus reference TRBV19 and TRBJ2-1, the full variable domain is DGGITQSPKYLFRKEGQNVTLSCEQNLNHDAMYWYRQDPGQGLRLIYYSQIVNDFQKGDIAEGYSVSREKKESFPLTVTSAQKNPTAFYLCASSMIRGDEQFFGPGTRLTVL.

J is TRBJ2-7 and V is TRBV5-1, with TRBD2 identical over 14 bases. This CDR3 has 16 amino acids. V lost 4 bases, J lost 3 bases, and 6 bases stayed unmatched. The germline V gene encodes CDR1 SGHRS and CDR2 YFSETQ. CDR3 sequence reads: CASSHSGTSGSYEQYF. CDR3 DNA: TGCGCCAGCAGCCACTCCGGGACTAGCGGGAGCTACGAGCAGTACTTC.

This chain joins TRBV19 and TRBJ2-1, with D maybe TRBD2 (6 bases). The CDR3 has 14 amino acids. With 5 bases removed from V and 8 bases from J, the gap between germline ends came to 16 bases. Germline V gives CDR1 LNHDA, CDR2 SQIVND (reference sequence). The chain's CDR3 is CASSEGRWGYEQFF. The CDR3 nucleotides are TGTGCCAGTAGTGAGGGGAGGTGGGGCTATGAGCAGTTCTTC.

Concerning this clone itself: Other DNA sequences from this sample encode an identical CDR3 as well. The V gene is TRBV5-1, the J gene TRBJ2-7; 10 nucleotides match TRBD2. CDR1 is SGHRS and CDR2 is YFSETQ in the germline V gene. This CDR3 contains 14 residues. With 3 bases clipped from V and 1 base from J, the junction kept 1 base outside the gene matches. DNA of the CDR3: TGCGCCAGCAGCTCGACTAGCGGGTCCTACGAGCAGTACTTC. This encodes CASSSTSGSYEQYF.

This clone was recorded only once. The chain employs TRBV11-2 and TRBJ2-5; D perhaps matches TRBD2 (6 bases). V was pared by 1 base and J by 2 bases, with 8 bases between. The CDR3 has 14 amino acids. Germline V gene lookup returns CDR1 SGHAT and CDR2 FQNNGV. The CDR3 is CASSLVAEQETQYF. DNA of the CDR3: TGTGCCAGCAGCTTAGTAGCGGAACAAGAGACCCAGTACTTC.

This chain connects TRBV5-1 to TRBJ2-3; D call uncertain. The CDR3 length is 14 residues. From germline, CDR1 is SGHRS and CDR2 YFSETQ. Trimming removed 1 base from V and 2 bases from J, with 8 bases in between. The CDR3: CASSLQPDTDTQYF. The CDR3 bases are TGCGCCAGCAGCTTGCAACCCGACACAGATACGCAGTATTTT.

The chain joins TRBV28 to TRBJ2-7; 11 nucleotides align to TRBD2. In germline, CDR1 is MDHEN, CDR2 SYDVKM. V shed 9 bases and J 7 bases; nucleotides not matched to a gene: 8. The CDR3 sequence is 13 residues long. CDR3 amino acids: CASMVLAGAEQYF. The CDR3 coding sequence is TGTGCCAGTATGGTACTAGCGGGAGCGGAGCAGTACTTC.

This chain links TRBV19 with TRBJ2-1, with 9 bases lining up with TRBD1. The CDR3 is 14 residues long. In germline, CDR1 is LNHDA, CDR2 SQIVND (reference sequence). The junction had 12 bases not matched to a gene; V was cut back by 8 bases and J by 10 bases. The CDR3 loop reads CASSKGQGLNEQFF. Written as DNA, the CDR3 is TGTGCCAGTTCGAAGGGACAGGGTTTAAACGAGCAGTTCTTC.

The rearrangement joins TRBV21-1 to TRBJ2-1; TRBD1, the table's D call, lacks a check against the DNA. TRBV21-1 is a pseudogene. This CDR3 region has 12 residues. The CDR3 DNA follows: TGTGCCAGCAGGATACAGGGAAATGAGCAGTTCTTC. Its translation: CASRIQGNEQFF.

In the case of this clone: A much larger clone sits a single nucleotide away, making a read error possible. This chain uses TRBV6-4 with TRBJ2-1; perhaps TRBD2 as D (5 bases). Germline V gene sequence: CDR1 MRHNA, CDR2 SNTAGT. This CDR3 spans 15 amino acids. CDR3 sequence reads: CASSERESSYNERFF. The DNA of the CDR3 is TGTGCCAGCAGTGAAAGGGAGAGCTCCTACAATGAGCGGTTCTTC.

The table lists this clone with a count of one. A read error may be the cause here, since a much bigger clone is one base away. V and J are TRBV5-4 and TRBJ2-5; 7 bases are a match to TRBD1. The germline V gene encodes CDR1 SGHNT and CDR2 YYREEE (reference sequence). The CDR3 runs to 14 residues. The CDR3 DNA sequence: TGTGCCAGCAGCTTGGGCCAGGGGGTAGAGGCCCAGTACTTC. Translation: CASSLGQGVEAQYF.

The chain is built from TRBV7-8 and TRBJ2-1; 12 nucleotides agree with TRBD2. This CDR3 has 15 residues. V lost 3 bases and J lost 5; bases outside the gene matches: 2. Germline values: CDR1 SGHVS, CDR2 FQNEAQ. The CDR3 DNA follows: TGTGCCAGCAGCTTCCTAGCGGGAGGGAACAATGAGCAGTTCTTC. Translation: CASSFLAGGNNEQFF.

This chain connects TRBV7-9 to TRBJ2-7, with 7 bases identical to TRBD2. V trimming: 1 base; J trimming: 1 base; junction bases outside the gene matches: 7. This CDR3 contains 16 residues. The germline gives CDR1 SEHNR, CDR2 FQNEAQ (reference sequence). The CDR3 coding sequence is TGTGCCAGCAGCTTAGAACGACGCGGGAGTTCCTACGAGCAGTACTTC. Its protein is CASSLERRGSSYEQYF.

The rearrangement joins TRBV9 to TRBJ1-1; perhaps TRBD1 as D (5 bases). There are 14 residues in the CDR3. Deletions cut 4 bases from V and 8 bases from J, with 18 bases between. Germline V gene lookup returns CDR1 SGDLS and CDR2 YYNGEE. The CDR3 spells CASSRRPTQDEAFF. The CDR3, as DNA: TGTGCCAGCAGCCGCCGACCAACACAGGACGAAGCTTTCTTT.

V and J are TRBV2 and TRBJ1-4, with D perhaps TRBD1 (5 bases). This CDR3 is 14 amino acids long. Germline CDR1 SNHLY, CDR2 FYNNEI. Trimming left V 9 bases short and J 3 bases short, with 14 bases between. CDR3 DNA: TGTGCCAGTATTCCAGGGTTGGCTAATGAAAAACTGTTTTTT. It codes for CASIPGLANEKLFF.

This sequence joins TRBV11-2 and TRBJ2-1; 8 nucleotides agree with TRBD2. The germline gives CDR1 SGHAT, CDR2 FQNNGV. The length of the CDR3 is 16 residues. V was pared by 6 bases and J by 2 bases, with 9 bases of the junction left unmatched. The CDR3 here is CASRRPGTRTYNEQFF. In nucleotides, the CDR3 is TGTGCCAGCAGACGCCCCGGGACTAGAACCTACAATGAGCAGTTCTTC.

This chain joins TRBV30 and TRBJ2-5; D gene unclear. Trimming left V 1 base short and J 6 bases short, with 12 bases between. The germline V gene encodes CDR1 GTSNPN and CDR2 SVGIG (reference sequence). The CDR3 is 13 residues long. The CDR3 reads CAWSGDSSKTQYF. The CDR3 region has the DNA TGTGCCTGGAGTGGGGATAGCTCGAAGACCCAGTACTTC. Drawing the rest from reference TRBV30 and TRBJ2-5, the complete variable domain is SQTIHQWPATLVQPVGSPLSLECTVEGTSNPNLYWYRQAAGRGLQLLFYSVGIGQISSEVPQNLSASRPQDRQFILSSKKLLLSDSGFYLCAWSGDSSKTQYFGPGTRLLVL.